This passage covers 3 T cell receptor beta chains from one sample sequenced in a study of spatial heterogeneity in lung cancer. In TCRdb, the 5' RACE reads were re-called with MiXCR into one record per CDR3 protein. The repertoire holds about 39,000 distinct CDR3 sequences, with around 3.1% as singletons. Time point given: sample taken at primary tumor resection. This specimen was normal lung tissue next to the tumor, taken at surgery. The receptor source for this set is a male donor with early-stage non-small cell lung cancer.

This clonotype was seen ten or more times. The chain is built from TRBV30 and TRBJ2-7, with D hard to call. CDR1 and CDR2 (germline): GTSNPN, SVGIG (reference sequence). The CDR3 has 11 amino acids. Trimming removed 2 bases from V and 3 bases from J, with 5 bases in between. The DNA of the CDR3 is TGTGCCTGGAGTAGCTTCTACGAGCAGTACTTC. Its protein product is CAWSSFYEQYF. The whole variable domain, filled in from reference TRBV30 and TRBJ2-7, reads SQTIHQWPATLVQPVGSPLSLECTVEGTSNPNLYWYRQAAGRGLQLLFYSVGIGQISSEVPQNLSASRPQDRQFILSSKKLLLSDSGFYLCAWSSFYEQYFGPGTRLTVT.

Ten or more counts support this clonotype. The V call is TRBV25-1, the J call TRBJ2-6; D is uncertain. Germline values: CDR1 MGHDK, CDR2 SYGVNS. V gave up 5 bases and J gave up 0 bases, with 2 bases separating them. The CDR3 totals 13 residues. Written as DNA, the CDR3 is TGTGCCAGCAGTCCCTCTGGGGCCAACGTCCTGACTTTC. Encoded protein: CASSPSGANVLTF. Variable domain in full (rest from reference TRBV25-1 and TRBJ2-6): EADIYQTPRYLVIGTGKKITLECSQTMGHDKMYWYQQDPGMELHLIHYSYGVNSTEKGDLSSESTVSRIRTEHFPLTLESARPSHTSQYLCASSPSGANVLTFGAGSRLTVL.

This clonotype was observed at least ten times. The chain joins TRBV28 to TRBJ1-5; no firm D call. Looked up from germline, CDR1 is MDHEN and CDR2 is SYDVKM. Trimming took off 4 bases at V and 3 bases at J, with 7 bases between the two ends. There are 13 residues in the CDR3. DNA for the CDR3: TGTGCCAGCAGTTCGGTCCCCAATCAGCCCCAGCATTTT. It specifies CASSSVPNQPQHF.